Following are 17 T cell receptor beta chains from one sample sequenced in a study of blood T cell repertoires in COVID-19. Some clones are missing from TCRdb's copy, which holds only in-frame ones; the method was immunoSEQ multiplex PCR. This table holds some 190,000 clones, over 75% found once. What was sequenced was PBMCs or T cells enriched from blood (not recorded which). The receptors shown here come from a man in his thirties or forties with acute COVID-19.

The rearrangement uses TRBV27 and TRBJ1-1; D might be TRBD1 (5 bases). V lost 7 bases, J lost 1 base, and 10 bases lay in between. The CDR3 extends over 13 amino acids. Germline assignment: CDR1 MNHEY and CDR2 SMNVEV (reference sequence). The CDR3 is CASKGLPNTEAFF. Here the CDR3 DNA reads TGTGCCAGCAAGGGGCTTCCGAACACTGAAGCTTTCTTT.

V gene TRBV2 combines with J gene TRBJ1-1; the D gene is possibly TRBD1 (5 bases). The V gene's germline CDR1 is SNHLY and CDR2 FYNNEI. The ends were cut back, 1 base at V and 7 bases at J, with 16 bases in the middle. CDR3 length: 15 residues. The CDR3 loop is CASSEVTGGMGEAFF. Here the CDR3 DNA reads TGTGCCAGCAGTGAAGTAACGGGGGGAATGGGTGAAGCTTTCTTT.

This clone was seen just once. The genes are TRBV19 and TRBJ1-5; D call uncertain. The CDR3 contains 17 residues. V was cut by 3 bases and J by 3 bases, with 18 bases left in between. The germline V gene encodes CDR1 LNHDA and CDR2 SQIVND (reference sequence). This CDR3 is CASSIEGDPSSNQPQHF. The CDR3 nucleotides are TGTGCCAGTAGTATTGAAGGAGATCCAAGCTCCAATCAGCCCCAGCATTTT.

Here the CDR3 DNA reads TGCGCCAGCAGCTTCGGGACAGAAGGAAGTGGCTACACCTTC. It encodes CASSFGTEGSGYTF. The rearrangement joins TRBV5-1 to TRBJ1-2, with 7 nucleotides matching TRBD1. J gave up 7 bases and V 2 bases, and 8 bases lay outside the gene matches. The length of the CDR3 is 14 residues. Looked up from germline, CDR1 is SGHRS and CDR2 is YFSETQ.

Notes on this clone: Other nucleotide sequences from this sample produce the same CDR3. This sequence joins TRBV20-1 and TRBJ1-1; D is unresolved. V gave up 6 bases and J gave up 2 bases, with 7 bases separating them. Germline assignment: CDR1 DFQATT and CDR2 SNEGSKA (reference sequence). CDR3 size: 11 residues. CDR3 DNA: TGCAGTGCCCCGGGAAACACTGAAGCTTTCTTT. As protein: CSAPGNTEAFF.

This chain joins TRBV7-3 and TRBJ1-1, with 8 bases matching TRBD1. This CDR3 region has 14 residues. CDR1 SGHTA and CDR2 FQGTGA come from the germline V gene. The V and J ends lost 3 bases and 5 bases, in that order; junction bases with no gene match: 5. CDR3 loop: CASSFDRGDTEAFF. The CDR3 bases are TGTGCCAGCAGCTTCGACAGGGGCGATACTGAAGCTTTCTTT.

The rearrangement links TRBV12-3 or TRBV12-4 to TRBJ2-7, with 8 bases that match TRBD1. There are 13 residues in the CDR3. The V segment lost 5 bases and the J segment 5 bases; nucleotides outside the gene matches: 5. CDR3 sequence reads: CASSARGHNEQYF. The CDR3 nucleotides are TGTGCCAGCAGTGCCAGGGGGCACAACGAGCAGTACTTC.

The V gene is TRBV27, the J gene TRBJ2-7; TRBD2 agrees at 12 bases. The CDR3 has 16 residues. J lost 2 bases, V lost 5 bases, and 7 bases had no gene match. Germline lookup yields CDR1 MNHEY and CDR2 SMNVEV (reference sequence). The CDR3 DNA reads as TGTGCCAGCAGTACGGGACTAGCGGGTCTTGCCTACGAGCAGTACTTC. This gives the protein CASSTGLAGLAYEQYF.

V gene TRBV29-1 combines with J gene TRBJ1-1; 7 nucleotides match TRBD1. The V and J ends lost 7 bases and 4 bases, in that order; junction bases with no gene match: 15. The CDR3 extends over 15 amino acids. Germline lookup yields CDR1 SQVTM and CDR2 ANQGSEA. CDR3 residues: CSAGRGLVGGTEAFF. DNA of the CDR3: TGCAGCGCCGGAAGGGGGCTCGTTGGGGGCACTGAAGCTTTCTTT.

V usage is TRBV14 and J usage is TRBJ2-7; the match to TRBD1 covers 9 bases. Germline CDR1 reads SGHDN; CDR2 reads FVKESK. CDR3 size: 13 residues. Trimming removed 5 bases from V and 8 bases from J; junction bases left unmatched: 7. The DNA for the CDR3 is TGTGCCAGCAGCTCCTCGGGACAGGGCAAGCAGTACTTC. Its protein is CASSSSGQGKQYF.

This sequence joins TRBV7-9 and TRBJ2-7; D unclear. The germline V gene has CDR1 SEHNR and CDR2 FQNEAQ (reference sequence). This CDR3 region has 15 residues. The V end lost 5 bases, the J end lost 3 bases, and 17 bases lay between the germline ends. CDR3 sequence (DNA): TGTGCCAGCAGCCGAATACGTCACGGAGTCTACGAGCAGTACTTC. It codes for CASSRIRHGVYEQYF.

A few counts support this clone. The chain recombines TRBV7-6 with TRBJ1-6; 8 bases map to TRBD1. Trimming cost V 5 bases and J 8 bases; bases outside gene matches: 8. Germline V lookup: CDR1 SGHVS, CDR2 FNYEAQ. CDR3 length equals 15 residues. CDR3 sequence: CASSPRTGSDSPLHF. For the CDR3, the DNA is TGTGCCAGCAGCCCCCGGACAGGGAGTGATTCACCCCTCCACTTT.

This clone was seen a handful of times. The rearrangement joins TRBV5-1 to TRBJ1-2; 9 bases align to TRBD1. The CDR3 runs to 16 residues. Germline V CDR1 and CDR2: SGHRS, YFSETQ. V dropped 4 bases and J dropped 2; count of bases not matched to a gene: 9. CDR3 DNA: TGCGCCAGCAGCCTCAGTGGGGACAGGGTGAACTATGGCTACACCTTC. Amino acid sequence: CASSLSGDRVNYGYTF.

V is TRBV6-5 and J is TRBJ2-5; 7 nucleotides match TRBD2. Germline CDR1 is MNHEY and CDR2 is SVGAGI. This CDR3 is 13 amino acids long. Germline trimming cut 8 bases from V and 1 base from J; bases unmatched to any gene: 4. Here the CDR3 DNA reads TGTGCCAGCCGGGCTAGCGGCCAAGAGACCCAGTACTTC. Translated, it gives CASRASGQETQYF.

The genes are TRBV2 and TRBJ2-7, with D maybe TRBD1 (5 bases). CDR1 and CDR2 from the germline V gene are SNHLY and FYNNEI. V was clipped by 10 bases and J by 4 bases, with 17 bases between them. The CDR3 is 13 amino acids. CDR3 DNA: TGTGCCACAGCATGGGGCACTATTTACGAGCAGTACTTC. Protein sequence: CATAWGTIYEQYF.

This chain links TRBV19 with TRBJ2-7; 9 bases match TRBD1. J was trimmed by 3 bases and V by 4 bases; bases with no gene match: 7. The CDR3 spans 15 residues. CDR1 and CDR2 (germline): LNHDA, SQIVND (reference sequence). The CDR3 loop reads CASSTNRGRHYEQYF. In nucleotides, the CDR3 is TGTGCCAGTAGTACAAACAGGGGGCGGCACTACGAGCAGTACTTC. The variable domain in full, completed from reference TRBV19 and TRBJ2-7, reads DGGITQSPKYLFRKEGQNVTLSCEQNLNHDAMYWYRQDPGQGLRLIYYSQIVNDFQKGDIAEGYSVSREKKESFPLTVTSAQKNPTAFYLCASSTNRGRHYEQYFGPGTRLTVT.

The rearrangement links TRBV6-5 to TRBJ1-1, with D possibly matching TRBD1 (5 bases). Trimming left V 7 bases short and J 11 bases short, with 14 bases between. CDR1 MNHEY and CDR2 SVGAGI come from the germline V gene. The CDR3 has 11 residues. The CDR3 loop is CASILGAGAFF. CDR3 nucleotides: TGTGCCAGCATATTAGGGGCCGGGGCTTTCTTT.